This entry lists 32 T cell receptor beta chains sequenced from one sample in a study of blood T cell repertoires in COVID-19. Assay: immunoSEQ multiplex PCR; the TCRdb copy retains only in-frame clones and omits some. Of some 48,000 clones listed, about 80% were seen once; the top ten hold under 45%. What was sequenced was peripheral blood. These receptors were collected from a human donor in a cohort sampled during active COVID-19.

This clone showed up just once. This rearrangement joins TRBV19 to TRBJ2-1, with D hard to call. V lost 3 bases, J lost 7 bases, and 7 bases lay in between. There are 12 residues in the CDR3. The V gene's germline CDR1 is LNHDA and CDR2 SQIVND (reference sequence). This CDR3 reads CASSITVNEQFF. The CDR3 nucleotides are TGTGCCAGTAGTATCACAGTAAATGAGCAGTTCTTC.

This clone was counted only a few times. The V and J genes are TRBV10-3 and TRBJ1-2, with a tentative D call TRBD1 (6 bases). Trimming removed 6 bases at V and 0 bases at J, with 17 bases between. The CDR3 length is 16 residues. Germline V gene sequence: CDR1 ENHRY, CDR2 SYGVKD. The CDR3 loop is CAIRRGTEAANYGYTF. DNA for the CDR3: TGTGCCATCAGGAGGGGGACCGAGGCAGCTAACTATGGCTACACCTTC.

V is TRBV2 and J is TRBJ2-7; possible D gene TRBD2, 5 bases. Germline V gene sequence: CDR1 SNHLY, CDR2 FYNNEI. The V end was cut by 4 bases, the J end by 3 bases, with 7 bases between. This CDR3 region has 12 residues. The CDR3 region is CASSVTSYEQYV. The CDR3 DNA reads as TGTGCCAGCAGTGTAACTAGCTACGAGCAGTACGTC.

The chain links TRBV5-1 to TRBJ2-7; 7 positions match TRBD2. This CDR3 region has 14 residues. In germline, CDR1 is SGHRS, CDR2 YFSETQ. The V segment lost 0 bases and the J segment 3 bases; nucleotides outside the gene matches: 3. CDR3 DNA: TGCGCCAGCAGCTTGGGACTAGCTAACTACGAGCAGTACGTC. It specifies CASSLGLANYEQYV.

The chain carries TRBV5-1 and TRBJ2-7, with a possible D match to TRBD2 (6 bases). CDR1 SGHRS and CDR2 YFSETQ come from the germline V gene. The CDR3 is made up of 13 amino acids. Trimming took off 7 bases at V and 2 bases at J, with 13 bases between the two ends. In nucleotides, the CDR3 is TGCGCCAGCGGAGGGGACCGAGCCTACGAGCAGTACTTC. Translation: CASGGDRAYEQYF.

The genes are TRBV6-1 and TRBJ1-6; D remains unclear. The germline V gene has CDR1 MNHNS and CDR2 SASEGT. The CDR3 extends over 16 amino acids. Between the trimmed V and J ends, which lost 3 bases and 5 bases, there was a span of 14 bases. The CDR3 coding sequence is TGTGCCAGCAGTGAGTGGAGGTCTATTAATAATTCACCCCTCCACTTT. Its translation is CASSEWRSINNSPLHF.

J is TRBJ1-5 and V is TRBV7-8; 9 bases match TRBD1. J was trimmed by 4 bases and V by 5 bases; bases with no gene match: 9. Germline CDR1 and CDR2: SGHVS and FQNEAQ. The CDR3 consists of 16 residues. CDR3 residues: CASSRGQGSGNQPQHF. For the CDR3, the DNA is TGTGCCAGCAGCCGCGGACAGGGGAGCGGTAATCAGCCCCAGCATTTT.

The chain employs TRBV18 and TRBJ1-2; 10 nucleotides match TRBD1. This CDR3 has 15 residues. V gave up 6 bases and J gave up 2 bases; unmatched junction bases: 6. Looked up from germline, CDR1 is KGHSH and CDR2 is LQKENI. The CDR3 nucleotides read TGTGCCAGCTCCTCCGGGACAGGGGACAACTATGGCTACACCTTC. This encodes CASSSGTGDNYGYTF.

The rearrangement uses TRBV28 and TRBJ1-6, with 7 bases identical to TRBD1. CDR1 is MDHEN, CDR2 SYDVKM, per germline. CDR3 length equals 15 residues. V lost 5 bases to trimming and J lost 6 bases; unmatched junction nucleotides: 7. The CDR3 loop reads CASSNKGARNSPLHF. CDR3 nucleotides: TGTGCCAGCAGTAACAAGGGGGCACGTAATTCACCCCTCCACTTT.

This chain links TRBV19 with TRBJ1-2; weak D call: TRBD1 (5 bases). CDR1 LNHDA and CDR2 SQIVND come from the germline V gene (reference sequence). Trimming left V 7 bases short and J 1 base short, with 10 bases between. The CDR3 is 13 amino acids. DNA of the CDR3: TGTGCCAGTACCAAGGGGCATAACTATGGCTACACCTTC. Translating gives CASTKGHNYGYTF.

The sample holds one count of this clone. The CDR3 loop is CASSHIGTGLTDTQYF. In DNA, the CDR3 is TGCGCCAGCAGCCACATTGGGACAGGGCTAACAGATACGCAGTATTTT. The V gene is TRBV4-1, the J gene TRBJ2-3, with 9 bases aligning to TRBD1. Germline V lookup: CDR1 MGHRA, CDR2 YSYEKL. CDR3 length equals 16 residues. V trimming: 3 bases; J trimming: 3 bases; junction bases outside the gene matches: 7.

This chain uses TRBV4-2 with TRBJ1-4; 7 bases fit TRBD1. The CDR3 contains 17 residues. The germline V gene has CDR1 LGHNA and CDR2 YNFKEQ. Unmatched junction bases numbered 12, after V lost 3 bases and J lost 5 bases. CDR3 sequence reads: CASSQTYKGAGNEKLFF. In nucleotides, the CDR3 is TGTGCCAGCAGCCAGACTTATAAGGGGGCTGGGAATGAAAAACTGTTTTTT.

This clone was seen just once. The V call is TRBV2, the J call TRBJ2-1, with 9 bases aligning to TRBD1. Germline CDR1 and CDR2: SNHLY and FYNNEI. This CDR3 is built from 15 residues. V lost 6 bases, J lost 5 bases, and 8 bases stayed unmatched. Here the CDR3 DNA reads TGTGCCAGCAGGTACAGGGGGCGAAGCCACAATGAGCAGTTCTTC. Translation: CASRYRGRSHNEQFF. The full variable domain, with the rest looked up from reference TRBV2 and TRBJ2-1, is EPEVTQTPSHQVTQMGQEVILRCVPISNHLYFYWYRQILGQKVEFLVSFYNNEISEKSEIFDDQFSVERPDGSNFTLKIRSTKLEDSAMYFCASRYRGRSHNEQFFGPGTRLTVL.

This chain joins TRBV5-4 and TRBJ1-2; 9 bases align to TRBD1. This CDR3 comprises 16 residues. Trimming took 0 bases from V and 1 from J; bases not matched to a gene: 4. Germline V gene lookup returns CDR1 SGHNT and CDR2 YYREEE (reference sequence). CDR3 DNA sequence: TGTGCCAGCAGCTTGGGGGACAGGGCTTATAACTATGGCTACACCTTC. Residues: CASSLGDRAYNYGYTF.

This clone was detected a few times. The chain uses TRBV2 and TRBJ2-2; TRBD1 agrees at 10 bases. Germline V gives CDR1 SNHLY, CDR2 FYNNEI. The CDR3 runs to 15 residues. V trimming: 7 bases; J trimming: 4 bases; junction bases outside the gene matches: 6. The CDR3 DNA reads TGTGCCAGCAATCAATGGACAGGGGGCACCGGGGAGCTGTTTTTT. Its protein product is CASNQWTGGTGELFF.

The chain combines TRBV30 with TRBJ2-2, with 8 nucleotides matching TRBD1. V shed 3 bases and J 5 bases; nucleotides not matched to a gene: 14. CDR1 and CDR2 from the germline V gene are GTSNPN and SVGIG (reference sequence). The CDR3 runs to 17 residues. The CDR3 DNA is TGTGCCTGGAGCCTTTGGACAGGGCGAGTTGGAACCGGGGAGCTGTTTTTT. It encodes CAWSLWTGRVGTGELFF.

This rearrangement joins TRBV18 to TRBJ2-5, with no clear D. This CDR3 spans 13 amino acids. Per germline, CDR1 KGHSH and CDR2 LQKENI. With 2 bases removed from V and 2 bases from J, the gap between germline ends came to 6 bases. This CDR3 reads CASSPTLQETQYF. The CDR3, as DNA: TGTGCCAGCTCACCAACCCTACAAGAGACCCAGTACTTC.

The CDR3 is CASSLWSSSYNSPLHF. The CDR3, as DNA: TGTGCCAGCAGCTTGTGGAGTAGCTCCTATAATTCACCCCTCCACTTT. The gene calls are TRBV5-6 and TRBJ1-6, with D hard to call. V was cut by 1 base and J by 0 bases, with 8 bases left in between. The germline V gene has CDR1 SGHDT and CDR2 YYEEEE. The CDR3 has 16 amino acids.

CDR3 coding DNA: TGTGCCAGCAGCTTCCGGGGAGGGACTAGCGGAAGCACAGATACGCAGTATTTT. Translated: CASSFRGGTSGSTDTQYF. The chain carries TRBV7-8 and TRBJ2-3, with 11 positions matching TRBD2. J lost 0 bases, V lost 3 bases, and 8 bases had no gene match. The germline CDR1 and CDR2 sequences are SGHVS and FQNEAQ. CDR3 size: 18 residues.

V is TRBV6-1 and J is TRBJ1-5, with 10 bases matching TRBD1. Germline trimming cut 0 bases from V and 7 bases from J; bases unmatched to any gene: 3. CDR1 is MNHNS and CDR2 is SASEGT in the germline V gene. The CDR3 covers 15 residues. CDR3 protein: CASSEAGQGGQPQHF. The CDR3 region has the DNA TGTGCCAGCAGTGAAGCTGGACAGGGGGGACAGCCCCAGCATTTT.

The chain couples TRBV3-1 (or the pseudogene TRBV3-2) to TRBJ2-6; tentatively, D is TRBD1 (5 bases). Trimming removed 0 bases from V and 2 bases from J, with 11 bases in between. The CDR3 totals 17 residues. CDR1 is LGHDT and CDR2 is YNNKEL in the germline V gene (reference sequence). CDR3 residues: CASSQELSRAGANVLTF. In nucleotides, the CDR3 is TGTGCCAGCAGCCAAGAACTCTCCAGGGCTGGGGCCAACGTCCTGACTTTC.

Only a few counts were recorded for this clone. The chain links TRBV3-1 (or the pseudogene TRBV3-2) to TRBJ1-2; D gene unclear. CDR1 LGHDT and CDR2 YNNKEL come from the germline V gene (reference sequence). This CDR3 is built from 12 residues. V dropped 8 bases and J dropped 1 base, with 8 bases sitting between them. The CDR3 spells CASYSLNYGYTF. DNA for the CDR3: TGTGCCAGCTACAGTCTTAACTATGGCTACACCTTC.

The V call is TRBV6-1, the J call TRBJ2-2, with D tentatively TRBD1 (5 bases). The length of the CDR3 is 16 residues. The V gene's germline CDR1 is MNHNS and CDR2 SASEGT. Trimming removed 0 bases from V and 10 bases from J, with 18 bases in between. The CDR3 DNA reads TGTGCCAGCAGTGAAGCGAGTGGCAGGGCTTCTGTGGAGCTGTTTTTT. Encoded protein: CASSEASGRASVELFF.

This clone was counted between two and nine times. The gene calls are TRBV18 and TRBJ2-1; weak D call: TRBD1 (6 bases). This CDR3 is built from 15 residues. Germline loops: CDR1 KGHSH, CDR2 LQKENI. V was cut by 5 bases and J by 7 bases, with 18 bases left in between. The CDR3 reads CASSAQPGGRNEQFF. The DNA for the CDR3 is TGTGCCAGCTCAGCCCAGCCTGGGGGCAGGAATGAGCAGTTCTTC. The full variable domain, in which reference TRBV18 and TRBJ2-1 provide the parts outside the CDR3, is NAGVMQNPRHLVRRRGQEARLRCSPMKGHSHVYWYRQLPEEGLKFMVYLQKENIIDESGMPKERFSAEFPKEGPSILRIQQVVRGDSAAYFCASSAQPGGRNEQFFGPGTRLTVL.

This clone was recorded only once. The chain is built from TRBV7-9 and TRBJ1-6; D is uncertain. CDR3 length equals 16 residues. Germline lookup yields CDR1 SEHNR and CDR2 FQNEAQ (reference sequence). Deletions cut 6 bases from V and 0 bases from J, with 12 bases between. CDR3 in DNA: TGTGCCAGCAGTTCGTGGGCAGTCTCCTATAATTCACCCCTCCACTTT. It is translated as CASSSWAVSYNSPLHF.

This clone was recorded once. This chain joins TRBV5-1 and TRBJ1-3, with unresolved D. V lost 7 bases and J 0 bases, leaving 14 bases between the germline ends. The CDR3 has 15 residues. Germline CDR1 and CDR2: SGHRS and YFSETQ. The CDR3 loop reads CASATDSTSGNTIYF. Here the CDR3 DNA reads TGCGCCAGCGCGACCGATAGCACCTCTGGAAACACCATATATTTT.

The V and J genes are TRBV4-1 and TRBJ2-3; D gene unclear. The CDR3 loop spans 15 amino acids. The V end was cut by 1 base, the J end by 3 bases, with 11 bases between. CDR1 and CDR2 from the germline V gene are MGHRA and YSYEKL. CDR3 nucleotides: TGCGCCAGCAGCCAAGTGACACCAAGAACAGATACGCAGTATTTT. Its protein is CASSQVTPRTDTQYF.

This clone was seen just once. The V call is TRBV6-5, the J call TRBJ1-6; D uncertain. Trimming left V 5 bases short and J 9 bases short, with 8 bases between. The CDR3 contains 12 residues. Germline CDR1 reads MNHEY; CDR2 reads SVGAGI. This chain's CDR3 is CASSHPGSPLHF. In nucleotides, the CDR3 is TGTGCCAGCAGTCACCCGGGTTCACCCCTCCACTTT.

The gene calls are TRBV11-2 and TRBJ2-5; D ambiguous. The CDR3 totals 12 residues. The germline gives CDR1 SGHAT, CDR2 FQNNGV. The V end lost 1 base, the J end lost 5 bases, and 5 bases lay between the germline ends. The CDR3 DNA sequence: TGTGCCAGCAGCTTAGTCGGGGAGACCCAGTACTTC. It codes for CASSLVGETQYF. The full variable domain, in which reference TRBV11-2 and TRBJ2-5 provide the parts outside the CDR3, is EAGVAQSPRYKIIEKRQSVAFWCNPISGHATLYWYQQILGQGPKLLIQFQNNGVVDDSQLPKDRFSAERLKGVDSTLKIQPAKLEDSAVYLCASSLVGETQYFGPGTRLLVL.

The rearrangement joins TRBV13 to TRBJ1-3, with D unclear. Germline V gene data show CDR1 as PRHDT and CDR2 as FYEKMQ (reference sequence). The CDR3 has 14 residues. Trimming removed 4 bases from V and 7 bases from J, with 14 bases in between. The CDR3: CASSSALAPNTIYF. CDR3 DNA: TGTGCCAGCAGCTCCGCCCTGGCCCCGAACACCATATATTTT.

This chain links TRBV5-8 with TRBJ2-3; tentatively, D is TRBD1 (5 bases). Looked up from germline, CDR1 is SGHTS and CDR2 is YDEGEE. The V gene lost 3 bases and the J gene lost 0 bases, with 8 bases spanning the gap. The CDR3 is 14 residues long. DNA for the CDR3: TGTGCCAGCAGCTGGGGCAGAAGCACAGATACGCAGTATTTT. It yields the protein CASSWGRSTDTQYF.

This chain uses TRBV5-8 with TRBJ2-5; D perhaps matches TRBD1 (5 bases). The CDR3 loop spans 14 amino acids. Germline V gene sequence: CDR1 SGHTS, CDR2 YDEGEE. V was cut by 5 bases and J by 5 bases, with 16 bases left in between. CDR3 in DNA: TGTGCCAGCAGAAGGACACGGCCAAGGGAGACCCAGTACTTC. Its translation: CASRRTRPRETQYF.